The 19 T cell receptor beta chains below were found in one sample sequenced in a study of blood T cell repertoires in COVID-19. Repertoires were generated with immunoSEQ multiplex PCR, while TCRdb's copy carries only in-frame clones and drops some. The profile shows approximately 150,000 clones, around nine tenths of them singletons. Material: peripheral blood. These TCRs come from a man aged 50 or older who had recovered from COVID-19.

The chain joins TRBV5-6 to TRBJ2-7, with D maybe TRBD1 (5 bases). This CDR3 comprises 13 residues. The germline V gene has CDR1 SGHDT and CDR2 YYEEEE. The V end was cut by 4 bases, the J end by 2 bases, with 10 bases between. The CDR3 reads CASSRQLTYEQYF. The CDR3 DNA reads as TGTGCCAGCAGCCGACAGCTAACCTACGAGCAGTACTTC.

The chain employs TRBV7-2 and TRBJ2-7; D perhaps matches TRBD2 (5 bases). Germline CDR1 is SGHTA and CDR2 is FQGNSA. Trimming left V 6 bases short and J 4 bases short, with 13 bases between. This CDR3 spans 13 amino acids. CDR3 bases: TGTGCCAGCAGTCCTTCCCGGGATTACGAGCAGTACTTC. It encodes CASSPSRDYEQYF.

The gene calls are TRBV9 and TRBJ2-2, with D uncertain. This CDR3 region has 13 residues. Germline-derived CDR1 and CDR2 are SGDLS and YYNGEE. The ends were cut back, 4 bases at V and 3 bases at J, with 7 bases in the middle. CDR3 DNA: TGTGCCAGCAGCCCCCCCTACACCGGGGAGCTGTTTTTT. It codes for CASSPPYTGELFF.

The rearrangement joins TRBV27 to TRBJ2-1; 13 bases fit TRBD2. Germline CDR1 MNHEY, CDR2 SMNVEV (reference sequence). With 5 bases clipped from V and 6 bases from J, the junction kept 13 bases outside the gene matches. The CDR3 length is 18 residues. The CDR3 protein is CASSDRGERLAGGNEQFF. The CDR3, as DNA: TGTGCCAGCAGTGATCGGGGTGAAAGACTAGCGGGAGGCAATGAGCAGTTCTTC.

J is TRBJ1-2 and V is TRBV29-1, with D possibly matching TRBD1 (6 bases). Germline CDR1 is SQVTM and CDR2 is ANQGSEA. The V end lost 1 base, the J end lost 2 bases, and 14 bases lay between the germline ends. The CDR3 totals 15 residues. The chain's CDR3 is CSVEGGGGGNYGYTF. The CDR3 DNA is TGCAGCGTTGAAGGGGGAGGGGGAGGAAACTATGGCTACACCTTC.

The genes are TRBV10-2 and TRBJ1-2; no clear D gene. The CDR3 covers 14 residues. Trimming removed 2 bases at V and 8 bases at J, with 15 bases between. Germline CDR1 reads WSHSY; CDR2 reads SAAADI. The CDR3 here is CASSEPSYLGGYTF. For the CDR3, the DNA is TGCGCCAGCAGTGAGCCCTCCTACCTCGGGGGCTACACCTTC.

This clone was recorded a few times. This chain joins TRBV20-1 and TRBJ1-2, with no clear D. Germline V gene lookup returns CDR1 DFQATT and CDR2 SNEGSKA (reference sequence). This CDR3 is 11 amino acids long. With 1 base removed from V and 5 bases from J, the gap between germline ends came to 5 bases. CDR3 coding DNA: TGCAGTGCTAGAGCAGTTTATGGCTACACCTTC. Its translation: CSARAVYGYTF.

The rearrangement uses TRBV27 and TRBJ1-6; a possible D gene is TRBD1 (5 bases). Germline-derived CDR1 and CDR2 are MNHEY and SMNVEV (reference sequence). Trimming removed 5 bases from V and 7 bases from J, with 12 bases in between. This CDR3 spans 14 amino acids. CDR3 in amino acids: CASSIRTRNSPLHF. In DNA form, the CDR3 reads TGTGCCAGCAGTATCCGGACAAGAAATTCACCCCTCCACTTT.

This clone has only one observation. The V call is TRBV4-3, the J call TRBJ1-5, with TRBD1 matching over 8 bases. CDR1 and CDR2 from the germline V gene are LGHNA and YSLEER. There are 14 residues in the CDR3. The trim removed 2 bases at V and 4 bases at J, leaving 1 base unmatched. The CDR3 is CASSQTGGNQPQHF. The CDR3 bases are TGCGCCAGCAGCCAAACAGGGGGGAATCAGCCCCAGCATTTT.

This clone came up once. V and J are TRBV7-3 and TRBJ2-3; D perhaps matches TRBD2 (5 bases). The germline CDR1 and CDR2 sequences are SGHTA and FQGTGA. The CDR3 spans 13 residues. Trimming pared 5 bases from V and 1 base from J, leaving 7 bases between. CDR3 amino acids: CASSHGGTDTQYF. Written as DNA, the CDR3 is TGTGCCAGCAGCCACGGGGGCACAGATACGCAGTATTTT.

This clone has more than one count but fewer than ten. This chain links TRBV12-3 or TRBV12-4 with TRBJ1-2, with TRBD1 matching over 8 bases. This CDR3 has 12 residues. The junction had 7 bases not matched to a gene; V was cut back by 8 bases and J by 8 bases. The CDR3 region has the DNA TGTGCCAGCGGAGACAGGGGTTGGGGCTACACCTTC. Protein sequence: CASGDRGWGYTF.

This clone appeared once. V gene TRBV7-5 combines with J gene TRBJ2-5; the table assigns TRBD2, which was not confirmed against the DNA. TRBV7-5 is deemed a pseudogene. CDR3 size: 17 residues. CDR3 protein: CARSPFGASAYQETQYF. Here the CDR3 DNA reads TGTGCCAGAAGCCCTTTCGGGGCTAGCGCGTACCAAGAGACCCAGTACTTC.

The chain employs TRBV28 and TRBJ1-3, with D perhaps TRBD1 (6 bases). The germline V gene has CDR1 MDHEN and CDR2 SYDVKM. The V gene lost 5 bases and the J gene lost 2 bases, with 10 bases spanning the gap. CDR3 length: 14 residues. The CDR3 nucleotides are TGTGCCAGCAGTCGACAGGCTACTGGAAACACCATATATTTT. As protein: CASSRQATGNTIYF.

The chain combines TRBV24-1 with TRBJ1-5; TRBD1 agrees at 7 bases. Losses at the gene ends were 3 bases for V and 5 bases for J; bases not matched to a gene: 6. This CDR3 spans 15 amino acids. The germline V gene encodes CDR1 KGHDR and CDR2 SFDVKD. DNA of the CDR3: TGTGCCACCAGTGATCTGACAGGGATTGATCAGCCCCAGCATTTT. Its protein is CATSDLTGIDQPQHF.

The chain employs TRBV7-2 and TRBJ2-7; TRBD1 is a possible D gene (6 bases). The V end lost 4 bases, the J end lost 2 bases, and 12 bases lay between the germline ends. Germline CDR1 reads SGHTA; CDR2 reads FQGNSA. This CDR3 contains 14 residues. The CDR3 DNA is TGTGCCAGCAGCTCGTACCGGGACACCTACGAGCAGTACTTC. It translates to CASSSYRDTYEQYF.

This chain joins TRBV6-2 or TRBV6-3 and TRBJ2-1, with 8 bases identical to TRBD2. Trimming at V came to 2 bases and at J to 5 bases, leaving 5 bases not matched to a gene. CDR1 and CDR2 from the germline V gene are MNHEY and SVGEGT. The CDR3 contains 15 residues. DNA of the CDR3: TGTGCCAGCAGTTACCCGGGGGGGCGTGACAATGAGCAGTTCTTC. It yields the protein CASSYPGGRDNEQFF.

This sequence joins TRBV5-4 and TRBJ1-3; 8 bases match TRBD1. Per the germline V gene, CDR1 is SGHNT and CDR2 is YYREEE (reference sequence). V dropped 2 bases and J dropped 4; count of bases not matched to a gene: 2. CDR3 size: 14 residues. The CDR3 DNA follows: TGTGCCAGCAGCTTCAGGGGGCAGGGAAACACCATATATTTT. It specifies CASSFRGQGNTIYF.

This clone has more than one count but fewer than ten. The chain joins TRBV20-1 to TRBJ1-4, with D perhaps TRBD1 (5 bases). Germline lookup yields CDR1 DFQATT and CDR2 SNEGSKA (reference sequence). The CDR3 has 11 residues. Trimming pared 7 bases from V and 4 bases from J, leaving 7 bases between. The CDR3 protein is CSGQINEKLFF. DNA for the CDR3: TGCAGTGGACAGATTAATGAAAAACTGTTTTTT.

The chain has TRBV2 and TRBJ2-7; the match to TRBD1 covers 10 bases. V was clipped by 3 bases and J by 5 bases; unmatched bases: 10. CDR1 SNHLY and CDR2 FYNNEI come from the germline V gene. This CDR3 has 16 residues. The CDR3 nucleotides are TGTGCCAGCAGTGATCCCCCGACAGGGGGCATCCACGAGCAGTACTTC. It codes for CASSDPPTGGIHEQYF.